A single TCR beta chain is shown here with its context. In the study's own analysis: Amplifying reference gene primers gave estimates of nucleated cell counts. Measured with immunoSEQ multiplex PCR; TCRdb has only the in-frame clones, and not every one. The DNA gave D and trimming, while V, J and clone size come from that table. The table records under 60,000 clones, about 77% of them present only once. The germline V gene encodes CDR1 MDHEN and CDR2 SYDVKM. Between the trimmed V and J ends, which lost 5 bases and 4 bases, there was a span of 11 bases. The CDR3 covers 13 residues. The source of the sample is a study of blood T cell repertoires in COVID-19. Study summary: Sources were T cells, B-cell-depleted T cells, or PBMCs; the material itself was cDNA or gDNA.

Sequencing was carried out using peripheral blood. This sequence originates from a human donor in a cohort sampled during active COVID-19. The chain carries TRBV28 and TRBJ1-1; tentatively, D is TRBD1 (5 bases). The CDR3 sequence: CASSRMGGTEAFF. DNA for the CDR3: TGTGCCAGCAGTCGAATGGGGGGCACTGAAGCTTTCTTT.